The text below deals with one TCR beta chain. Its antigen is currently unknown. These data originate in a study of quantifying T cell responses using KT2 cells. Overall study: Reverse transcription used primers in the TCR alpha and beta constant regions. The T4 ligation step was estimated to exceed 8.5% efficiency under optimum conditions. Findings and limits, study-wide: KT2 sequence counts showed saturation when very many KT2 cells were spiked in.

Each cDNA got a UMI-containing oligo ligated at its 3' end. An equimolar mix of RC1.1 and RC1.2 primed the beta chain across TRBC1 and TRBC2. TCRdb analysed the UMI-ligation and nested PCR reads with MiXCR anew, one entry per CDR3 protein. Of approximately 60,000 distinct CDR3 sequences listed, roughly 12% are singletons. The source is a human donor. The sample comprised PBMCs spiked with cells of the T cell clone KT2.

This CDR3 is CASSFGGAVNEQFF. CDR3 coding DNA: TGTGCCAGCAGTTTCGGGGGGGCCGTGAATGAGCAGTTCTTC. This chain connects TRBV12-3 or TRBV12-4 to TRBJ2-1; 8 bases line up with TRBD2. The CDR3 is 14 residues long. V dropped 3 bases and J dropped 7; count of bases not matched to a gene: 5.